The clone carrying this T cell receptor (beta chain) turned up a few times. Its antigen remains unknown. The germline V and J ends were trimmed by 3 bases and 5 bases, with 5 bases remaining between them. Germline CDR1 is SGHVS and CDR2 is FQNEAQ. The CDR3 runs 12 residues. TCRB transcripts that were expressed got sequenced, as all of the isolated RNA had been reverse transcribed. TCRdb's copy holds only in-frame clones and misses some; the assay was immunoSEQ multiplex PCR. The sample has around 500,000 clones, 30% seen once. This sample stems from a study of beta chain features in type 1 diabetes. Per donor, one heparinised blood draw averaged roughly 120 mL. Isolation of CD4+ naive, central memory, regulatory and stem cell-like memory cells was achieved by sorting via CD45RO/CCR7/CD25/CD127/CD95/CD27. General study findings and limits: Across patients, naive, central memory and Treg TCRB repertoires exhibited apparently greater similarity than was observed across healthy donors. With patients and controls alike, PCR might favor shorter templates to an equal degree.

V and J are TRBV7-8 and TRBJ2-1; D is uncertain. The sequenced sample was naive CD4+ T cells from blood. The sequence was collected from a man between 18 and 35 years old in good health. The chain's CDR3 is CASSFIHNEQFF. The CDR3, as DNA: TGTGCCAGCAGCTTCATCCACAATGAGCAGTTCTTC.